This T cell receptor (beta chain) was retrieved from a study of blood T cell repertoires in COVID-19 (dated by TCRdb to about 2020). For the wider study: Collaborator samples came from the United States, Italy and Spain and covered acute and convalescent phases of COVID-19. The material from the prospective study consisted of cDNA or gDNA derived from T cells, B-cell-depleted T cells, or PBMCs. Subjects who had been exposed to COVID-19, were actively infected with it, or had recovered from it provided the deeply sampled blood TCRbeta repertoires that made up the dataset. A freely available public database, intended as a resource for researchers studying the immune response to SARS-CoV-2, is where the repertoires were released. Samples were obtained from the ongoing ImmuneRACE study (first 160 participants) and from about 1,300 subjects provided by 6 global collaborators. Nearly every sample came with metadata listing a de-identified subject ID, COVID-19 status, age in years and sex. Where HLA class I and class II types were available, the types were taken from metadata supplied by the sample provider, not from assay-based typing.

TCRbeta CDR3 regions were amplified from genomic DNA by means of the immunoSEQ Assay, a bias-controlled multiplex PCR. Processing in the source paper ran as follows. The number of nucleated cells in each sample was estimated from the amplification of reference gene primers within the assay. Sequence reads were collapsed and filtered to measure the absolute abundance of every unique TCRbeta CDR3 rearrangement. For each sample, productive Simpson clonality was calculated as the square root of Simpson's diversity index across productive rearrangements. This immuneACCESS table, as held by TCRdb, lists in-frame sequences with V and J called but not all clones. Of the missing ones, under half trace to an unresolved V gene in checked studies; the others have no known cause. V and J calls and clone size come straight from that table; D and trimming were deduced from the DNA. This sample holds fewer than 250,000 clones; around 78% were observed only once. 2.5% to 3% of the sample rests with the top ten.

The research as a whole found: The quantity of clinical and demographic metadata differed by source and by participant and was supplied without curation.

At the junction V is shortened by 7 bases and J by 7 bases, with 28 bases in between. The germline V gene supplies CDR1 MDHEN and CDR2 SYDVKM. From the cysteine up to the phenylalanine, the CDR3 has a length of 17 residues. Solely the CDR3 DNA is kept, with 51 bases framed from the first base. Comment on this clone: Its cognate antigen has yet to be identified. Base qualities are not provided; no much larger clone lies one nucleotide away.

Whole blood was collected in K2EDTA tubes by collaborating institutions according to the institutions' own protocols. For TCRbeta analysis, collaborator samples were shipped as frozen whole blood, as isolated PBMCs, or as DNA extracted from either sample type. Specimen: peripheral blood. The receptor chain draws on TRBV28 and TRBJ1-2; possibly the D gene is TRBD1, per 5 matching bases. The clonotype was recovered from a woman aged 70 to 79 with active or convalescent COVID-19. The CDR3 reads as follows: CASNAPFLGRPQSGYTF. The nucleotide sequence reads as follows: TGTGCCAGCAATGCCCCTTTCTTGGGGCGGCCCCAAAGTGGCTACACCTTC.